Each of the 12 T cell receptor beta chains below was sequenced from the same sample in a study of blood T cell repertoires in COVID-19. Method: immunoSEQ multiplex PCR; TCRdb's copy keeps in-frame clones and lacks some. The table shows approximately 70,000 clones, with roughly 90% occurring only once. The specimen was peripheral blood. These receptor sequences come from a woman aged 55 to 70 with active COVID-19.

The rearrangement uses TRBV5-1 and TRBJ2-4; TRBD1 is a possible D gene (6 bases). CDR1 and CDR2 from the germline V gene are SGHRS and YFSETQ. Trimming stripped 0 bases from V and 1 base from J, with 14 bases between. CDR3 length equals 17 residues. The CDR3 here is CASSLGDINLAKNIQYF. The CDR3 DNA is TGCGCCAGCAGCTTGGGGGACATAAACTTGGCCAAAAACATTCAGTACTTC.

The chain couples TRBV4-2 to TRBJ1-6; D is undetermined. This CDR3 comprises 16 residues. V dropped 1 base and J dropped 6 bases, with 13 bases sitting between them. Germline V gene lookup returns CDR1 LGHNA and CDR2 YNFKEQ. As DNA, the CDR3 is TGTGCCAGCAGCCAAGTCGCGGGTATGGGTAATTCACCCCTCCACTTT. Its protein product is CASSQVAGMGNSPLHF.

This rearrangement joins TRBV11-2 to TRBJ2-7; D call uncertain. The length of the CDR3 is 11 residues. The V end was cut by 5 bases, the J end by 7 bases, with 9 bases between. Germline values: CDR1 SGHAT, CDR2 FQNNGV. The chain's CDR3 is CASSLRSEQYF. CDR3 bases: TGTGCCAGCAGCCTGAGGAGTGAGCAGTACTTC.

The gene calls are TRBV7-9 and TRBJ2-5; D is uncertain. CDR3 length: 12 amino acids. V was pared by 5 bases and J by 1 base, with 5 bases between. CDR1 and CDR2 from the germline V gene are SEHNR and FQNEAQ (reference sequence). This chain's CDR3 is CASSLLQETQYF. For the CDR3, the DNA is TGTGCCAGCAGCCTACTCCAAGAGACCCAGTACTTC.

V is TRBV21-1 and J is TRBJ2-1; TRBD2 is taken as the D call from the table, unchecked against the DNA. TRBV21-1 represents a pseudogene. The CDR3 runs to 10 residues. The CDR3 sequence: CANPAGEQFF. The CDR3 nucleotides are TGTGCCAACCCCGCGGGTGAGCAGTTCTTC.

V gene TRBV19 combines with J gene TRBJ2-6; 8 bases align to TRBD1. V was pared by 3 bases and J by 2 bases, with 6 bases of the junction left unmatched. The germline CDR1 and CDR2 sequences are LNHDA and SQIVND (reference sequence). There are 17 residues in the CDR3. For the CDR3, the DNA is TGTGCCAGTAGTATCGGCAGGGGGCTAACTGGGGCCAACGTCCTGACTTTC. Protein product: CASSIGRGLTGANVLTF.

The chain employs TRBV28 and TRBJ2-1; D ambiguous. V was clipped by 1 base and J by 0 bases, with 7 bases between them. Germline V gives CDR1 MDHEN, CDR2 SYDVKM. The CDR3 sequence is 15 residues long. The CDR3 DNA reads TGTGCCAGCAGTTTATTGGTGAGCTCCTACAATGAGCAGTTCTTC. Translating gives CASSLLVSSYNEQFF.

The rearrangement uses TRBV5-1 and TRBJ2-7; 7 nucleotides agree with TRBD1. CDR3 length equals 14 residues. Looked up from germline, CDR1 is SGHRS and CDR2 is YFSETQ. J gave up 7 bases and V 5 bases, and 12 bases lay outside the gene matches. CDR3 protein: CASRSSTGLEEQYF. The DNA for the CDR3 is TGCGCCAGCAGGTCTTCGACAGGGCTGGAGGAGCAGTACTTC.

The rearrangement joins TRBV3-1 (or the pseudogene TRBV3-2) to TRBJ2-3, with 16 positions matching TRBD2. Trimming at V came to 3 bases and at J to 1 base, leaving 4 bases not matched to a gene. The CDR3 has 18 residues. Per the germline V gene, CDR1 is LGHDT and CDR2 is YNNKEL (reference sequence). The CDR3 sequence: CASSQGLAGGPGTDTQYF. The CDR3 bases are TGTGCCAGCAGCCAGGGACTAGCGGGAGGGCCTGGCACAGATACGCAGTATTTT.

The V and J genes are TRBV5-1 and TRBJ2-7; D not resolved. Trimming pared 0 bases from V and 0 bases from J, leaving 16 bases between. Germline CDR1 SGHRS, CDR2 YFSETQ. The CDR3 consists of 17 residues. The CDR3 is CASSLVITEPDSYEQYF. In nucleotides, the CDR3 is TGCGCCAGCAGCTTGGTCATTACAGAACCGGACTCCTACGAGCAGTACTTC.

The chain employs TRBV6-5 and TRBJ1-1, with a tentative D call TRBD1 (6 bases). V lost 5 bases, J lost 4 bases, and 11 bases lay in between. CDR1 is MNHEY, CDR2 SVGAGI, per germline. This CDR3 is 13 amino acids long. CDR3 DNA: TGTGCCAGCAGTAGGGACAAAACCACTGAAGCTTTCTTT. This sequence encodes CASSRDKTTEAFF.

This sequence joins TRBV7-2 and TRBJ1-1; TRBD1 matches 9 bases. This CDR3 has 15 residues. The trim removed 3 bases at V and 4 bases at J, leaving 6 bases unmatched. CDR1 and CDR2 (germline): SGHTA, FQGNSA. CDR3 loop: CASSLGDRDATEAFF. The CDR3 DNA reads as TGTGCCAGCAGCTTGGGGGACAGGGACGCCACTGAAGCTTTCTTT.